One and the same sample provided the 26 T cell receptor beta chains below, sequenced in a study of blood T cells in healthy people across ages (dated by TCRdb to about 2015). Library generation was performed with 5' RACE. The run used an Illumina HiSeq 2500. A second PCR of roughly 7 to 11 cycles was performed with a sample-barcoded 5' primer and a J-beta primer mix. TCRdb trimmed public reads at Q25 via fastp, called clones via MiXCR and kept in-frame beta chains. Here each entry gathers all rows of one CDR3 protein and keeps the most common genes and DNA. This sample gives approximately 730,000 distinct CDR3 sequences in total; about 42% of them show up just once. The leading ten clones occupy around 20% of the sample. The sample was blood. These receptors originate from a woman in her sixties or seventies in good health.

V usage is TRBV30 and J usage is TRBJ1-2; the match to TRBD1 covers 7 bases. The germline gives CDR1 GTSNPN, CDR2 SVGIG (reference sequence). With 0 bases clipped from V and 13 bases from J, the junction kept 8 bases outside the gene matches. The CDR3 runs to 12 residues. CDR3: CAWSVGTVVFTF. CDR3 nucleotides: TGTGCCTGGAGTGTAGGGACAGTGGTATTCACCTTC. Full variable domain (missing parts from reference TRBV30 and TRBJ1-2): SQTIHQWPATLVQPVGSPLSLECTVEGTSNPNLYWYRQAAGRGLQLLFYSVGIGQISSEVPQNLSASRPQDRQFILSSKKLLLSDSGFYLCAWSVGTVVFTFGSGTRLTVV.

This clonotype was seen just once. V usage is TRBV28 and J usage is TRBJ2-5; 7 bases align to TRBD2. The CDR3 sequence is 15 residues long. Germline loops: CDR1 MDHEN, CDR2 SYDVKM. V lost 8 bases and J lost 4; bases outside the gene matches: 13. In nucleotides, the CDR3 is TGTGCCAGCTCCCGGGGAGGGCGCCAGGGAGAGACCCAGTACTTC. This sequence encodes CASSRGGRQGETQYF. Full variable domain (remainder filled in from reference TRBV28 and TRBJ2-5): DVKVTQSSRYLVKRTGEKVFLECVQDMDHENMFWYRQDPGLGLRLIYFSYDVKMKEKGDIPEGYSVSREKKERFSLILESASTNQTSMYLCASSRGGRQGETQYFGPGTRLLVL.

The CDR3 DNA reads as TGTGCCAGCAGCGATTGGGGCACAGATACGCAGTATTTT. This codes for CASSDWGTDTQYF. This chain uses TRBV25-1 with TRBJ2-3; no reliable D call. V dropped 6 bases and J dropped 1 base, with 8 bases sitting between them. Germline CDR1 is MGHDK and CDR2 is SYGVNS. The CDR3 has 13 residues.

Concerning this clonotype: Given a much more abundant clone one base away, this may be a read error. The DNA of the CDR3 is TGCGCCAGCAGCTTGGCCAGGTGGGGACTGTCCCAAAACATTCAGTACTTC. Translating gives CASSLARWGLSQNIQYF. The rearrangement joins TRBV5-1 to TRBJ2-4; D is possibly TRBD2 (6 bases). V was cut by 0 bases and J by 5 bases, with 18 bases left in between. From germline, CDR1 is SGHRS and CDR2 YFSETQ. This CDR3 region has 17 residues.

The chain carries TRBV7-8 and TRBJ1-5, with D hard to call. V was trimmed by 5 bases and J by 0 bases, leaving 14 bases between them. The germline V gene encodes CDR1 SGHVS and CDR2 FQNEAQ. The CDR3 extends over 16 amino acids. As DNA, the CDR3 is TGTGCCAGCAGCCCGCTGCCCATTCATAGCAATCAGCCCCAGCATTTT. Translation gives CASSPLPIHSNQPQHF.

The J gene is TRBJ1-1, the V gene TRBV11-3; D gene unclear. The CDR3 is made up of 14 amino acids. V dropped 2 bases and J dropped 2 bases, with 9 bases sitting between them. Germline CDR1 and CDR2: SGHNT and YENEEA. The CDR3 nucleotides are TGTGCCAGCAGCTTATACGGGGATAACACTGAAGCTTTCTTT. Amino acids: CASSLYGDNTEAFF.

A few counts support this clonotype. This chain links TRBV5-1 with TRBJ2-3; TRBD2 matches 8 bases. The CDR3 runs to 15 residues. The V gene's germline CDR1 is SGHRS and CDR2 YFSETQ. The ends lost 4 bases at V and 0 bases at J; junction bases unmatched: 4. Here the CDR3 reads CASSPIAGSTDTQYF. The CDR3 DNA sequence: TGCGCCAGCAGCCCGATAGCGGGGAGCACAGATACGCAGTATTTT.

J is TRBJ1-1 and V is TRBV5-6, with D possibly being TRBD1 (5 bases). Germline loops: CDR1 SGHDT, CDR2 YYEEEE. This CDR3 contains 13 residues. Between the trimmed V and J ends, which lost 2 bases and 4 bases, there was a span of 9 bases. DNA of the CDR3: TGTGCCAGCAGCTTTCGAGGGGCCACTGAAGCTTTCTTT. Amino acids: CASSFRGATEAFF.

The V call is TRBV6-2 or TRBV6-3, the J call TRBJ1-2; a weak D match, TRBD1 (6 bases). Germline lookup yields CDR1 MNHEY and CDR2 SVGEGT. This CDR3 has 16 amino acids. V lost 10 bases and J lost 3, with 24 bases in between. CDR3 bases: TGTGCCAACCTACCGTGGAAGGGGGGCGTTTACTATGGCTACACCTTC. It translates to CANLPWKGGVYYGYTF.

The V gene is TRBV5-1, the J gene TRBJ1-1; D remains ambiguous. Trimming took 2 bases from V and 0 from J, leaving 8 bases between them. CDR1 SGHRS and CDR2 YFSETQ come from the germline V gene. The CDR3 contains 14 residues. In DNA, the CDR3 is TGCGCCAGCAGCTTTAAGGAAATGAACACTGAAGCTTTCTTT. Protein sequence: CASSFKEMNTEAFF. Based on the CDR3 plus reference TRBV5-1 and TRBJ1-1, the full variable domain is KAGVTQTPRYLIKTRGQQVTLSCSPISGHRSVSWYQQTPGQGLQFLFEYFSETQRNKGNFPGRFSGRQFSNSRSEMNVSTLELGDSALYLCASSFKEMNTEAFFGQGTRLTVV.

This clonotype was detected ten times or more. The J gene is TRBJ2-3, the V gene TRBV12-3 or TRBV12-4, with a possible D match to TRBD1 (5 bases). V was pared by 8 bases and J by 1 base, with 10 bases between. CDR3 length: 13 amino acids. Here the CDR3 reads CASGARRTDTQYF. CDR3 nucleotide sequence: TGTGCCAGCGGGGCGCGGCGCACAGATACGCAGTATTTT.

The chain is built from TRBV6-1 and TRBJ1-1; D uncertain. The CDR3 consists of 16 residues. The germline gives CDR1 MNHNS, CDR2 SASEGT. V lost 3 bases to trimming and J lost 4 bases, with 18 bases between them. The CDR3 spells CASSETLWARSTEAFF. DNA of the CDR3: TGTGCCAGCAGTGAGACCCTTTGGGCTCGATCCACTGAAGCTTTCTTT.

The chain uses TRBV6-5 and TRBJ2-1, with TRBD2 matching over 10 bases. Trimming removed 0 bases from V and 0 bases from J; junction bases left unmatched: 5. This CDR3 has 18 amino acids. Germline-derived CDR1 and CDR2 are MNHEY and SVGAGI. DNA of the CDR3: TGTGCCAGCAGTTACTCGACTCGGACTAGCGGCTCCTACAATGAGCAGTTCTTC. Translation gives CASSYSTRTSGSYNEQFF.

This clonotype was picked up a small number of times. This chain joins TRBV9 and TRBJ1-6, with 7 bases aligning to TRBD1. The germline CDR1 and CDR2 sequences are SGDLS and YYNGEE. This CDR3 contains 16 residues. V lost 3 bases, J lost 11 bases, and 14 bases stayed unmatched. The DNA of the CDR3 is TGTGCCAGCAGCGCGGATCCCTTTACAGGGGAGACACCCCTCCACTTT. Amino acids: CASSADPFTGETPLHF. Combining the CDR3 with reference TRBV9 and TRBJ1-6 gives the whole variable domain DSGVTQTPKHLITATGQRVTLRCSPRSGDLSVYWYQQSLDQGLQFLIQYYNGEERAKGNILERFSAQQFPDLHSELNLSSLELGDSALYFCASSADPFTGETPLHFGNGTRLTVT.

The chain links TRBV5-1 to TRBJ2-7; D uncertain. This CDR3 spans 14 amino acids. The V end was cut by 5 bases, the J end by 2 bases, with 14 bases between. Germline-derived CDR1 and CDR2 are SGHRS and YFSETQ. The CDR3 sequence is CASSSRPEAYEQYF. CDR3 in DNA: TGCGCCAGCAGTTCCCGCCCCGAGGCCTACGAGCAGTACTTC.

This clonotype turned up a few times. V gene TRBV12-3 or TRBV12-4 combines with J gene TRBJ2-6; the D gene could be TRBD1 or TRBD2 (6 bases each). The CDR3 is 17 residues long. Trimming took 3 bases from V and 0 from J, leaving 12 bases between them. The CDR3 DNA sequence: TGTGCCAGCAGTTTCGGGGGACACAACTCTGGGGCCAACGTCCTGACTTTC. This translates into CASSFGGHNSGANVLTF.

The table lists this clonotype with a few counts. The chain carries TRBV20-1 and TRBJ2-3, with TRBD2 identical over 12 bases. The germline V gene encodes CDR1 DFQATT and CDR2 SNEGSKA (reference sequence). Trimming at V came to 3 bases and at J to 3 bases, leaving 4 bases not matched to a gene. The CDR3 covers 15 residues. The CDR3 DNA reads TGCAGTGCTAGGAGGACTAGCGGGACGACAGATACGCAGTATTTT. Translation gives CSARRTSGTTDTQYF.

The V gene is TRBV6-2 or TRBV6-3, the J gene TRBJ2-1; TRBD1 is a possible D gene (7 bases). The V end was cut by 7 bases, the J end by 7 bases, with 20 bases between. From germline, CDR1 is MNHEY and CDR2 SVGEGT. The CDR3 runs 15 residues. CDR3 in amino acids: CASTQGRGRINEQFF. CDR3 bases: TGTGCCAGCACCCAAGGCAGGGGGAGGATTAATGAGCAGTTCTTC.

V and J are TRBV7-2 and TRBJ2-1; TRBD1 or TRBD2 may be the D gene (5 bases each). Germline loops: CDR1 SGHTA, CDR2 FQGNSA. The CDR3 covers 16 residues. V was trimmed by 5 bases and J by 2 bases, leaving 16 bases between them. The CDR3 DNA reads as TGTGCCAGCAGCCCTTTCTCCGGGGCCCCCTACAATGAGCAGTTCTTC. Amino acid sequence: CASSPFSGAPYNEQFF.

The genes are TRBV6-2 or TRBV6-3 and TRBJ2-1, with D possibly being TRBD2 (7 bases). The germline CDR1 and CDR2 sequences are MNHEY and SVGEGT. This CDR3 has 11 residues. V was clipped by 8 bases and J by 10 bases, with 12 bases between them. The CDR3: CASPRGAEQFF. DNA of the CDR3: TGTGCCAGCCCCCGGGGGGCCGAGCAGTTCTTC.

For the CDR3, the DNA is TGTGCCAGCAGCCCCGAAGGGGGACACACCGGGGAGCTGTTTTTT. Its protein product is CASSPEGGHTGELFF. This rearrangement joins TRBV6-4 to TRBJ2-2; TRBD1 is a possible D gene (6 bases). The CDR3 sequence is 15 residues long. From germline, CDR1 is MRHNA and CDR2 SNTAGT. V lost 6 bases, J lost 3 bases, and 14 bases lay in between.

The chain's CDR3 is CSARDQGTSGGFFTDTQYF. The DNA of the CDR3 is TGCAGTGCTAGAGATCAAGGGACTAGCGGGGGCTTTTTCACAGATACGCAGTATTTT. The genes are TRBV20-1 and TRBJ2-3, with 14 positions matching TRBD2. V lost 0 bases to trimming and J lost 2 bases; unmatched junction nucleotides: 10. This CDR3 is built from 19 residues. Germline lookup yields CDR1 DFQATT and CDR2 SNEGSKA (reference sequence).

The gene calls are TRBV28 and TRBJ1-1; TRBD1 might be the D (5 bases). The CDR3 runs 13 residues. V was cut by 9 bases and J by 0 bases, with 11 bases left in between. Germline loops: CDR1 MDHEN, CDR2 SYDVKM. The DNA of the CDR3 is TGTGCCAGTCAGCCGGGGCTGAACACTGAAGCTTTCTTT. It specifies CASQPGLNTEAFF. The full variable domain, rest sourced from reference TRBV28 and TRBJ1-1, is DVKVTQSSRYLVKRTGEKVFLECVQDMDHENMFWYRQDPGLGLRLIYFSYDVKMKEKGDIPEGYSVSREKKERFSLILESASTNQTSMYLCASQPGLNTEAFFGQGTRLTVV.

This clonotype was counted between two and nine times. This chain uses TRBV20-1 with TRBJ2-1; TRBD2 matches 9 bases. The CDR3 spans 16 residues. Germline V lookup: CDR1 DFQATT, CDR2 SNEGSKA (reference sequence). V was pared by 0 bases and J by 3 bases, with 6 bases of the junction left unmatched. The CDR3 coding sequence is TGCAGTGCTAGAGATTTGTCTAGCGGGGTCTACAATGAGCAGTTCTTC. As protein: CSARDLSSGVYNEQFF.

In its sample, this clonotype was seen many times. The CDR3 sequence: CATSGPADSYNEQFF. The CDR3 region has the DNA TGTGCCACCAGTGGACCGGCAGACAGTTACAATGAGCAGTTCTTC. The rearrangement uses TRBV24-1 and TRBJ2-1; possibly TRBD1 for D (5 bases). Germline lookup yields CDR1 KGHDR and CDR2 SFDVKD. With 5 bases removed from V and 4 bases from J, the gap between germline ends came to 14 bases. The CDR3 has 15 amino acids.

The chain links TRBV3-1 to TRBJ1-6; 7 bases align to TRBD1. This CDR3 comprises 14 residues. Germline CDR1 and CDR2: LGHDT and YNNKEL (reference sequence). V was clipped by 2 bases and J by 10 bases; unmatched bases: 5. The CDR3, as DNA: TGTGCCAGCAGCCAAATACAGGGGAGGTCACCCCTCCACTTT. It codes for CASSQIQGRSPLHF.